The present entry profiles one TCR beta chain with its context. Produced via immunoSEQ multiplex PCR; TCRdb's table is partial and in-frame only. This sample has 30,000 to 35,000 clones, with nearly 90% found just once. The sample comes from a study of blood T cell repertoires in COVID-19. The CDR3 totals 14 residues. V lost 2 bases and J lost 3; bases outside the gene matches: 4. Germline values: CDR1 MNHNS, CDR2 SASEGT. Sequences were obtained from peripheral blood. The gene calls are TRBV6-1 and TRBJ2-7; 7 nucleotides align to TRBD1. The TCR sequence derives from a man older than 75 with acute or convalescent COVID-19. As DNA, the CDR3 is TGTGCCAGCAGTGAAACGGACAGGAGCTACGAGCAGTACTTC. This gives the protein CASSETDRSYEQYF.